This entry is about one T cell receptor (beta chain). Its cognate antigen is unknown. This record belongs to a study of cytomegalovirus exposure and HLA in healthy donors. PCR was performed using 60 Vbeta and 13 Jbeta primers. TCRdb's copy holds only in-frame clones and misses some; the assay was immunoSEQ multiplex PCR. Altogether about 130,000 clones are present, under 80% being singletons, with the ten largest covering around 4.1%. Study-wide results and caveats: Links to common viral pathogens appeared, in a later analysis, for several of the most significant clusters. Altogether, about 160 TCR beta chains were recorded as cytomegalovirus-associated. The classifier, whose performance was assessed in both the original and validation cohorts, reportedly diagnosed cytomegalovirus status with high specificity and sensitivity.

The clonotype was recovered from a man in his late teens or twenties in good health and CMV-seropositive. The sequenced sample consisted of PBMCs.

The CDR3 region has the DNA TGTGCCAGCAGGGGGCTCGCTAATGAAAAACTGTTTTTT. Protein product: CASRGLANEKLFF. The V call is TRBV2, the J call TRBJ1-4, with D perhaps TRBD1 (5 bases). With 6 bases removed from V and 3 bases from J, the gap between germline ends came to 8 bases. The germline CDR1 and CDR2 sequences are SNHLY and FYNNEI. The CDR3 is made up of 13 amino acids.